One sample yielded the 14 T cell receptor beta chains listed below, sequenced in a study of cytomegalovirus exposure and HLA in healthy donors (dated by TCRdb to between 2016 and 2019). Library preparation was by the immunoSEQ multiplex PCR assay. TCRdb took over this immuneACCESS table, retaining in-frame rearrangements with V and J assigned. Such tables are incomplete; in checked studies, under half of the missing clones stem from an unresolved V gene, and the remainder is unexplained. The sample includes over 85,000 clones, with about 94% observed a single time. Roughly 0.82% of the sample comes from the top ten. What was sequenced was PBMCs. These receptors were obtained from a woman aged 18-30 years in good health and CMV-seronegative.

The table lists this clone with a few counts. The CDR3: CAWSPKRVQETQYF. CDR3 coding DNA: TGTGCCTGGAGCCCTAAGCGGGTCCAAGAGACCCAGTACTTC. The chain couples TRBV30 to TRBJ2-5; a possible D gene is TRBD2 (6 bases). V was clipped by 3 bases and J by 1 base, with 12 bases between them. The CDR3 sequence is 14 residues long. Looked up from germline, CDR1 is GTSNPN and CDR2 is SVGIG (reference sequence).

This rearrangement joins TRBV7-2 to TRBJ1-2, with 8 positions matching TRBD1. The CDR3 has 14 amino acids. Germline CDR1 reads SGHTA; CDR2 reads FQGNSA. J gave up 4 bases and V 6 bases, and 7 bases lay outside the gene matches. DNA for the CDR3: TGTGCCAGCAGAATGACAGGGGATAGCTATGGCTACACCTTC. It is translated as CASRMTGDSYGYTF.

V and J are TRBV9 and TRBJ2-3; 9 nucleotides align to TRBD2. This CDR3 spans 17 amino acids. CDR1 is SGDLS, CDR2 YYNGEE, per germline. J gave up 6 bases and V 4 bases, and 15 bases lay outside the gene matches. The DNA for the CDR3 is TGTGCCAGCAGCACCCGCCCCAGCGGGGGGCCTGGGGATACGCAGTATTTT. Translating gives CASSTRPSGGPGDTQYF.

The chain couples TRBV27 to TRBJ2-1; tentative D call: TRBD2 (6 bases). Germline CDR1 and CDR2: MNHEY and SMNVEV (reference sequence). V was trimmed by 5 bases and J by 2 bases, leaving 13 bases between them. The CDR3 is 15 amino acids. CDR3 amino acids: CASSPVAAPYNEQFF. The CDR3 bases are TGTGCCAGCAGTCCCGTAGCGGCTCCCTACAATGAGCAGTTCTTC.

V gene TRBV10-3 combines with J gene TRBJ2-7; D gene unclear. Trimming took off 9 bases at V and 0 bases at J, with 9 bases between the two ends. The CDR3 has 12 residues. Germline CDR1 reads ENHRY; CDR2 reads SYGVKD. DNA for the CDR3: TGTGCCATTTCGTATAGCTCCTACGAGCAGTACTTC. It is translated as CAISYSSYEQYF.

The V call is TRBV4-3, the J call TRBJ2-2, with a weak D call TRBD1 (6 bases). In germline, CDR1 is LGHNA, CDR2 YSLEER. Trimming pared 3 bases from V and 4 bases from J, leaving 15 bases between. CDR3 length: 16 amino acids. As DNA, the CDR3 is TGCGCCAGCAGCCACACCGGGACAAGGACCACCGGGGAGCTGTTTTTT. Translation: CASSHTGTRTTGELFF.

The chain combines TRBV10-3 with TRBJ1-1, with D possibly matching TRBD1 (5 bases). V shed 8 bases and J shed 4 bases, with 11 bases lying between them. This CDR3 has 12 residues. The germline gives CDR1 ENHRY, CDR2 SYGVKD. Written as DNA, the CDR3 is TGTGCCATCGGGGGGGAACCCACTGAAGCTTTCTTT. The encoded protein is CAIGGEPTEAFF.

Worth noting for this clone: The germline gene is not matched at one end of the junction; a read error may be the cause. The chain recombines TRBV4-3 with TRBJ2-7, with 8 positions matching TRBD1. Germline V gene data show CDR1 as LGHNA and CDR2 as YSLEER. The CDR3 runs to 13 residues. The CDR3 region has the DNA TGCGCCAGCAGCCAAGACCTCCCAGACAGGGGTTCATTC. This sequence encodes CASSQDLPDRGSF.

This clone was observed once. The chain combines TRBV7-3 with TRBJ1-2; 8 bases line up with TRBD1. J lost 7 bases, V lost 4 bases, and 5 bases had no gene match. This CDR3 spans 13 amino acids. Germline assignment: CDR1 SGHTA and CDR2 FQGTGA. The CDR3 nucleotides are TGTGCCAGCAGCTCAGGAGACAGGGGTGGCTACACCTTC. Translation: CASSSGDRGGYTF.

The chain couples TRBV6-1 to TRBJ1-4, with D hard to call. V lost 5 bases and J 0 bases, leaving 10 bases between the germline ends. The CDR3 covers 15 residues. Germline loops: CDR1 MNHNS, CDR2 SASEGT. The CDR3 loop reads CASSFAGATNEKLFF. As DNA, the CDR3 is TGTGCCAGCAGTTTCGCAGGTGCAACTAATGAAAAACTGTTTTTT.

The chain combines TRBV11-2 with TRBJ1-1; possible D gene TRBD1, 6 bases. The length of the CDR3 is 15 residues. V was pared by 1 base and J by 8 bases, with 17 bases between. CDR1 is SGHAT and CDR2 is FQNNGV in the germline V gene. CDR3 amino acids: CASSLGGGRGLEAFF. The DNA of the CDR3 is TGTGCCAGCAGCTTAGGAGGTGGCAGGGGTCTAGAAGCTTTCTTT. The full variable domain, its missing parts supplied by reference TRBV11-2 and TRBJ1-1, is EAGVAQSPRYKIIEKRQSVAFWCNPISGHATLYWYQQILGQGPKLLIQFQNNGVVDDSQLPKDRFSAERLKGVDSTLKIQPAKLEDSAVYLCASSLGGGRGLEAFFGQGTRLTVV.

V and J are TRBV11-2 and TRBJ2-3; 7 bases fit TRBD2. Trimming at V came to 5 bases and at J to 1 base, leaving 6 bases not matched to a gene. CDR1 is SGHAT, CDR2 FQNNGV, per germline. The CDR3 totals 15 residues. The CDR3 DNA sequence: TGTGCCAGCAGCCAGACGGGGGGACGCACAGATACGCAGTATTTT. The encoded protein is CASSQTGGRTDTQYF.

The chain links TRBV13 to TRBJ2-7; 8 bases are a match to TRBD2. Germline trimming cut 5 bases from V and 1 base from J; bases unmatched to any gene: 13. CDR1 and CDR2 from the germline V gene are PRHDT and FYEKMQ (reference sequence). The CDR3 is made up of 17 amino acids. The CDR3 is CASSPSGASGPSYEQYF. DNA of the CDR3: TGTGCCAGCAGCCCCTCCGGGGCTAGCGGGCCGTCCTACGAGCAGTACTTC.

The rearrangement links TRBV6-5 to TRBJ1-2; D is perhaps TRBD1 (5 bases). Per germline, CDR1 MNHEY and CDR2 SVGAGI. The CDR3 is 14 residues long. V was pared by 9 bases and J by 0 bases, with 14 bases between. The CDR3 nucleotides read TGTGCCAGTTTGGGAGGAGGGGCTAACTATGGCTACACCTTC. Protein: CASLGGGANYGYTF.